These 12 T cell receptor beta chains originate from one sample sequenced in a study of T cells after yellow fever vaccination. TCRdb redid the calling of the 5' RACE reads with MiXCR, one entry per CDR3 protein. The table shows roughly 300,000 distinct CDR3 sequences, with approximately 8% occurring only once. The sequenced sample was PBMCs, obtained 35 to 50 days after the first yellow fever vaccination. These receptor sequences come from a man aged 18 to 29 who received the YFV17D yellow fever vaccine.

This rearrangement joins TRBV5-1 to TRBJ2-3, with 12 bases matching TRBD2. Germline assignment: CDR1 SGHRS and CDR2 YFSETQ. This CDR3 region has 18 residues. The trim removed 4 bases at V and 0 bases at J, leaving 9 bases unmatched. The DNA for the CDR3 is TGCGCCAGCAGCCCGAAACTAGCGGGGGGCGTGAGCACAGATACGCAGTATTTT. Translation: CASSPKLAGGVSTDTQYF.

The CDR3 bases are TGCGCCAGCAGCCAAGAGGCACTTCAAGAGACCCAGTACTTC. This gives the protein CASSQEALQETQYF. The chain links TRBV4-3 to TRBJ2-5; no clear D gene. The CDR3 is made up of 14 amino acids. Trimming took off 0 bases at V and 2 bases at J, with 7 bases between the two ends. Germline CDR1 is LGHNA and CDR2 is YSLEER.

V usage is TRBV4-1 and J usage is TRBJ1-1; no clear D gene. The germline gives CDR1 MGHRA, CDR2 YSYEKL. This CDR3 has 11 residues. The V end was cut by 7 bases, the J end by 8 bases, with 11 bases between. The CDR3 sequence: CASTGVAEAFF. In DNA, the CDR3 is TGCGCCAGCACCGGGGTTGCGGAAGCTTTCTTT.

The gene calls are TRBV28 and TRBJ1-1, with D unclear. This CDR3 has 13 residues. V was trimmed by 4 bases and J by 6 bases, leaving 12 bases between them. CDR1 MDHEN and CDR2 SYDVKM come from the germline V gene. The chain's CDR3 is CASSSPDTAEAFF. The CDR3 DNA reads TGTGCCAGCAGTTCCCCCGACACAGCTGAAGCTTTCTTT.

This clonotype has just a few counts. This chain links TRBV7-2 with TRBJ1-5; D remains ambiguous. The germline gives CDR1 SGHTA, CDR2 FQGNSA. The germline V and J ends were trimmed by 2 bases and 7 bases, with 9 bases remaining between them. The CDR3 loop spans 13 amino acids. CDR3 amino acids: CASSLRGHQPQHF. CDR3 DNA: TGTGCCAGCAGCTTAAGAGGGCACCAGCCCCAGCATTTT. The complete variable domain, with remaining parts taken from reference TRBV7-2 and TRBJ1-5, reads GAGVSQSPSNKVTEKGKDVELRCDPISGHTALYWYRQSLGQGLEFLIYFQGNSAPDKSGLPSDRFSAERTGGSVSTLTIQRTQQEDSAVYLCASSLRGHQPQHFGDGTRLSIL.

This clonotype was seen many times. The chain employs TRBV20-1 and TRBJ2-7, with 7 bases fitting TRBD1. V dropped 1 base and J dropped 2; count of bases not matched to a gene: 11. Germline assignment: CDR1 DFQATT and CDR2 SNEGSKA (reference sequence). This CDR3 is built from 16 residues. The CDR3 loop reads CSARGAAGTVAYEQYF. The CDR3 nucleotides read TGCAGTGCTAGAGGAGCCGCCGGGACAGTGGCCTACGAGCAGTACTTC.

This clonotype was recorded at least ten times. The rearrangement joins TRBV7-2 to TRBJ2-7; 11 bases are shared with TRBD2. After removal of 6 bases from V and 2 bases from J, the junction contained 6 bases not matched to a gene. This CDR3 comprises 15 residues. Per germline, CDR1 SGHTA and CDR2 FQGNSA. The CDR3 spells CASSILAGGTYEQYV. The CDR3 bases are TGTGCCAGCAGTATTCTAGCGGGGGGAACCTACGAGCAGTACGTC.

The chain couples TRBV5-4 to TRBJ2-3, with TRBD2 identical over 7 bases. Germline lookup yields CDR1 SGHNT and CDR2 YYREEE (reference sequence). The CDR3 sequence is 16 residues long. V trimming: 1 base; J trimming: 0 bases; junction bases outside the gene matches: 5. CDR3 in DNA: TGTGCCAGCAGCTTGCGGGGGGTGCCTAGCACAGATACGCAGTATTTT. It translates to CASSLRGVPSTDTQYF.

This clonotype was counted a few times. The V gene is TRBV5-5, the J gene TRBJ2-1, with D perhaps matching TRBD1 (8 bases). Trimming stripped 6 bases from V and 7 bases from J, with 23 bases between. Per the germline V gene, CDR1 is SGHKS and CDR2 is YYEKEE (reference sequence). The CDR3 runs 16 residues. The CDR3 loop reads CASTRQGTNLENEQFF. The DNA for the CDR3 is TGTGCCAGCACCCGACAGGGGACTAATTTAGAAAATGAGCAGTTCTTC.

The CDR3 DNA sequence: TGCAGTGCTACACGGGGGGACTCCTACAATGAGCAGTTCTTC. Amino acid sequence: CSATRGDSYNEQFF. The rearrangement links TRBV20-1 to TRBJ2-1; TRBD2 agrees at 7 bases. Germline lookup yields CDR1 DFQATT and CDR2 SNEGSKA (reference sequence). The CDR3 has 14 residues. J gave up 0 bases and V 4 bases, and 3 bases lay outside the gene matches.

The table lists this clonotype with a few counts. The CDR3 nucleotides are TGCAGTGCTAGAGGTCCCAAGGACTCTGGAAACACCATATATTTT. Its protein product is CSARGPKDSGNTIYF. The genes are TRBV20-1 and TRBJ1-3; the D is unclear. CDR1 and CDR2 (germline): DFQATT, SNEGSKA (reference sequence). V lost 1 base and J lost 0, with 10 bases in between. This CDR3 has 15 amino acids.

This clonotype was seen more than once but under ten times. The chain uses TRBV11-2 and TRBJ2-3, with 7 bases fitting TRBD2. From germline, CDR1 is SGHAT and CDR2 FQNNGV. V shed 0 bases and J 1 base; nucleotides not matched to a gene: 7. This CDR3 comprises 17 residues. CDR3 region: CASSLDVWGGGTDTQYF. The DNA of the CDR3 is TGTGCCAGCAGCTTAGATGTGTGGGGGGGTGGCACAGATACGCAGTATTTT.